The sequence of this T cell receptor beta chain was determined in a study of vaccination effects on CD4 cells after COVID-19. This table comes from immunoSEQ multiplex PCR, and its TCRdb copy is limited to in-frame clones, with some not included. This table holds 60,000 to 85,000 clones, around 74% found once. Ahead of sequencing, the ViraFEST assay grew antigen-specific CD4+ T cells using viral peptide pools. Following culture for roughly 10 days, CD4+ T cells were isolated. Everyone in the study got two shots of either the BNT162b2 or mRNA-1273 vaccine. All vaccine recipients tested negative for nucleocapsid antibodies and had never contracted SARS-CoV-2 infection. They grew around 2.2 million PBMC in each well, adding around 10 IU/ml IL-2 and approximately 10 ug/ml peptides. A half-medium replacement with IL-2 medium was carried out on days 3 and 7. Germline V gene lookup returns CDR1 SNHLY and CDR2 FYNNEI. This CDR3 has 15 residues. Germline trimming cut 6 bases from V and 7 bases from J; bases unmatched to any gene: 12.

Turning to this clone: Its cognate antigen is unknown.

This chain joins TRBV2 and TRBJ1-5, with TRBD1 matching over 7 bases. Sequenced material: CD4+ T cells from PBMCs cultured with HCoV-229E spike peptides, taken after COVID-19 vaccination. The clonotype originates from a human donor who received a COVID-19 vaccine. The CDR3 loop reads CASSPGQWIEQPQHF. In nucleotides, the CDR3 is TGTGCCAGCAGCCCGGGACAGTGGATCGAGCAGCCCCAGCATTTT. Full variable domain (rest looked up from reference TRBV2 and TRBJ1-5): EPEVTQTPSHQVTQMGQEVILRCVPISNHLYFYWYRQILGQKVEFLVSFYNNEISEKSEIFDDQFSVERPDGSNFTLKIRSTKLEDSAMYFCASSPGQWIEQPQHFGDGTRLSIL.